The 12 T cell receptor beta chains in this list originate from one sample, sequenced in a study of T cell changes during pregnancy in multiple sclerosis. Only in-frame clones appear in the TCRdb table, and some are missing; sequencing was by immunoSEQ multiplex PCR. This table holds 90,000 or so clones, less than 95% found once. Sequencing used peripheral blood, obtained before pregnancy. The receptors derive from a female donor with multiple sclerosis, enrolled in a pregnancy study.

The chain combines TRBV2 with TRBJ2-1, with a possible D match to TRBD1 (6 bases). Germline CDR1 reads SNHLY; CDR2 reads FYNNEI. Trimming stripped 6 bases from V and 3 bases from J, with 12 bases between. The CDR3 is made up of 14 amino acids. CDR3 region: CASRVKQGYNEQFF. DNA of the CDR3: TGTGCCAGCAGAGTAAAACAGGGCTACAATGAGCAGTTCTTC.

The J gene is TRBJ1-5, the V gene TRBV6-6, with TRBD1 matching 9 bases. Germline lookup yields CDR1 MNHNY and CDR2 SVGAGI (reference sequence). V was pared by 6 bases and J by 2 bases, with 5 bases of the junction left unmatched. This CDR3 has 15 residues. CDR3 residues: CASRRQGGGNQPQHF. The CDR3 DNA reads TGTGCCAGCAGGAGACAGGGGGGAGGCAATCAGCCCCAGCATTTT.

The chain employs TRBV5-1 and TRBJ2-6; 8 nucleotides align to TRBD1. Germline loops: CDR1 SGHRS, CDR2 YFSETQ. J was trimmed by 0 bases and V by 4 bases; bases with no gene match: 9. The CDR3 length is 18 residues. The CDR3: CASSREDRVNSGANVLTF. CDR3 bases: TGCGCCAGCAGCCGAGAGGACAGGGTTAACTCTGGGGCCAACGTCCTGACTTTC. The variable domain in full, completed from reference TRBV5-1 and TRBJ2-6, reads KAGVTQTPRYLIKTRGQQVTLSCSPISGHRSVSWYQQTPGQGLQFLFEYFSETQRNKGNFPGRFSGRQFSNSRSEMNVSTLELGDSALYLCASSREDRVNSGANVLTFGAGSRLTVL.

Only one count was recorded for this clone. The chain is built from TRBV5-5 and TRBJ2-7, with 12 bases lining up with TRBD2. CDR3 length: 17 residues. Trimming removed 0 bases from V and 4 bases from J; junction bases left unmatched: 8. Germline loops: CDR1 SGHKS, CDR2 YYEKEE (reference sequence). CDR3 DNA sequence: TGTGCCAGCAGCTTGGGCCGGCTAGCGGGAGGGCCATACGAGCAGTACTTC. Amino acid sequence: CASSLGRLAGGPYEQYF.

The chain employs TRBV6-6 and TRBJ1-2; 8 nucleotides agree with TRBD1. CDR3 length equals 15 residues. CDR1 and CDR2 from the germline V gene are MNHNY and SVGAGI (reference sequence). Trimming at V came to 0 bases and at J to 4 bases, leaving 4 bases not matched to a gene. CDR3 sequence: CASSYSTGASYGYTF. Written as DNA, the CDR3 is TGTGCCAGCAGTTACTCGACAGGGGCGAGCTATGGCTACACCTTC.

To note about this clone: Different DNA sequences within this sample yield the same CDR3. The V gene is TRBV5-1, the J gene TRBJ1-5; D may be TRBD1 (6 bases). Trimming cost V 5 bases and J 2 bases, with 11 bases left between them. Germline CDR1 reads SGHRS; CDR2 reads YFSETQ. The CDR3 is made up of 14 amino acids. The CDR3 DNA reads as TGCGCCAGCAGTTTACAGGGAGGCAATCAGCCCCAGCATTTT. It is translated as CASSLQGGNQPQHF.

This clone occurred once. CDR3 loop: CASSLDAGTTDTQYF. CDR3 bases: TGTGCCAGCAGCTTGGATGCCGGTACCACAGATACGCAGTATTTT. The rearrangement joins TRBV5-4 to TRBJ2-3; the D is unclear. Trimming took 0 bases from V and 2 from J, leaving 10 bases between them. This CDR3 spans 15 amino acids. CDR1 and CDR2 (germline): SGHNT, YYREEE (reference sequence).

This chain links TRBV18 with TRBJ1-5, with D unclear. With 0 bases removed from V and 1 base from J, the gap between germline ends came to 4 bases. CDR3 length equals 14 residues. The germline CDR1 and CDR2 sequences are KGHSH and LQKENI. CDR3 nucleotide sequence: TGTGCCAGCTCACCACCTCAGAGCAATCAGCCCCAGCATTTT. Its protein product is CASSPPQSNQPQHF.

The V and J genes are TRBV19 and TRBJ2-2, with D perhaps matching TRBD1 (5 bases). CDR3 length equals 15 residues. The ends were cut back, 5 bases at V and 1 base at J, with 11 bases in the middle. The germline V gene has CDR1 LNHDA and CDR2 SQIVND (reference sequence). The CDR3 nucleotides read TGTGCCAGTAGTTCAGGGTTTGGGAACACCGGGGAGCTGTTTTTT. Translating gives CASSSGFGNTGELFF. The full variable domain, in which reference TRBV19 and TRBJ2-2 provide the parts outside the CDR3, is DGGITQSPKYLFRKEGQNVTLSCEQNLNHDAMYWYRQDPGQGLRLIYYSQIVNDFQKGDIAEGYSVSREKKESFPLTVTSAQKNPTAFYLCASSSGFGNTGELFFGEGSRLTVL.

There are a few counts of this clone. The J gene is TRBJ2-2, the V gene TRBV18; TRBD1 is a possible D gene (5 bases). The CDR3 runs to 13 residues. Germline assignment: CDR1 KGHSH and CDR2 LQKENI. V gave up 4 bases and J gave up 9 bases, with 12 bases separating them. The CDR3 nucleotides read TGTGCCAGCTCACAAGGGGCCCGGAGGGAGCTGTTTTTT. This gives the protein CASSQGARRELFF.

The J gene is TRBJ1-1, the V gene TRBV29-1; tentatively, D is TRBD1 (6 bases). The CDR3 totals 14 residues. Germline V gene data show CDR1 as SQVTM and CDR2 as ANQGSEA. Between the trimmed V and J ends, which lost 7 bases and 5 bases, there was a span of 20 bases. The CDR3 nucleotides read TGCAGCGCTGCTCCCGTGGCAGGGGAGACTGAAGCTTTCTTT. Amino acid sequence: CSAAPVAGETEAFF. The full variable domain, rest sourced from reference TRBV29-1 and TRBJ1-1, is SAVISQKPSRDICQRGTSLTIQCQVDSQVTMMFWYRQQPGQSLTLIATANQGSEATYESGFVIDKFPISRPNLTFSTLTVSNMSPEDSSIYLCSAAPVAGETEAFFGQGTRLTVV.

The V gene is TRBV5-1, the J gene TRBJ2-3; D may be TRBD2 (6 bases). The V gene lost 4 bases and the J gene lost 5 bases, with 14 bases spanning the gap. This CDR3 is built from 14 residues. Germline CDR1 SGHRS, CDR2 YFSETQ. The CDR3 bases are TGCGCCAGCAGCGCTGGGGGGTTAAGAGATACGCAGTATTTT. The encoded protein is CASSAGGLRDTQYF.